This is a list of T cell receptor beta chains from one sample in a study of long-term antiretroviral therapy in people with HIV. Clones were sequenced by immunoSEQ multiplex PCR, and TCRdb holds only the in-frame ones, with some missing. The sample has about 7,200 clones; over 60% are singletons. The material was unsorted PBMCs, obtained about 0.9 years before starting antiretroviral therapy. The source is a man aged 35-49 years with HIV. The CDR3 runs from the conserved cysteine through the conserved F or W. A D gene is named only where the DNA matches it firmly. Size values are once, few and many counts, or a class for expanded clones, and some rows have none.

d_gene	v_gene	abundance	j_gene	CDR3nt	CDR3aa
-	TRBV7-9	-	TRBJ1-3	TGTGCCAGCAACCTCTCGGGCTCTGGAAACACCATATATTTT	CASNLSGSGNTIYF
-	TRBV30	-	TRBJ1-1	TGTGCCTGGATGGTCTGGGGGAGAAACACTGAAGCTTTCTTT	CAWMVWGRNTEAFF
-	TRBV10-3	-	TRBJ2-3	TGTGCCATCAGTTCTCAGGGAGGATCCACAGATACGCAGTATTTT	CAISSQGGSTDTQYF
-	TRBV4-3	-	TRBJ2-6	TGCGCCAGCAGCCAAGTAGGGGCTGGGGCCAACGTCCTGACTTTC	CASSQVGAGANVLTF
TRBD2	TRBV7-2	-	TRBJ2-7	TGTGCCAGCAGCCTCACTAGCGGGGTGTACGAGCAGTACTTC	CASSLTSGVYEQYF
TRBD2	TRBV6-1	-	TRBJ2-3	TGTGCCAGCAGTTCTAGCGGAGGTGATACGCAGTATTTT	CASSSSGGDTQYF
-	TRBV11-1	-	TRBJ2-2	TGTGCCAGCAGCTTAAAAGGGGCGGCGGCCGGGGAGCTGTTTTTT	CASSLKGAAAGELFF
TRBD2	TRBV5-1	-	TRBJ2-1	TGCGCCAGCAGCTGGACTAGCGGGGGTGATGAGCAGTTCTTC	CASSWTSGGDEQFF
TRBD1	TRBV5-4	-	TRBJ1-2	TGTGCCAGCAGCTTGGAGATGGGATGGGCAGGGGGTTATGGCTACACCTTC	CASSLEMGWAGGYGYTF
-	TRBV6-1	-	TRBJ2-3	TGTGCCAGCAGTGAAGGGGCGAGGCTTAGCACAGATACGCAGTATTTT	CASSEGARLSTDTQYF
-	TRBV4-1	-	TRBJ1-2	TGCGCCAGCAGCCAAGAACTGGGAACGGGCTATGGCTACACCTTC	CASSQELGTGYGYTF
-	TRBV5-1	-	TRBJ1-6	TGCGCCAGCAGCTTGGTGGGGGCCCTAAATTCACCCCTCCACTTT	CASSLVGALNSPLHF
-	TRBV2	-	TRBJ2-3	TGTGCCAGCAGTGTTGGTCGGGGGCCAGATACGCAGTATTTT	CASSVGRGPDTQYF
-	TRBV5-8	few	TRBJ1-4	TGTGCCAGCAGCCTAGGGACCGGGAAGGAAAAACTGTTTTTT	CASSLGTGKEKLFF
-	TRBV9	-	TRBJ2-7	TGTGCCAGCAGCGTAGCCCCAGGGGGGGAGGAGGAGCAGTACTTC	CASSVAPGGEEEQYF
TRBD1	TRBV7-9	-	TRBJ2-3	TGTGCCAGCAGCACCAGACAGGGGGCGAGGCGGACAGATACGCAGTATTTT	CASSTRQGARRTDTQYF
-	TRBV7-3	-	TRBJ2-1	TGTGCCAGCAGCCACGGTAATGAGCAGTTCTTC	CASSHGNEQFF
TRBD1	TRBV6-1	-	TRBJ2-7	TGTGCCAGCAGTGGCAACCGGGACAGGGAAGAGCAGTACTTC	CASSGNRDREEQYF
-	TRBV9	large	TRBJ2-7	TGTGCCAGCAGCCCCGGAGGCCGCGAGCAGTACTTC	CASSPGGREQYF
-	TRBV19	-	TRBJ1-4	TGTGCCAGTAGTCGGGACTCCTCTAATGAAAAACTGTTTTTT	CASSRDSSNEKLFF
-	TRBV27	-	TRBJ1-1	TGTGCCAGCAGTTCCGGGGACACTGAAGCTTTCTTT	CASSSGDTEAFF
-	TRBV20-1	-	TRBJ2-5	TGCAGTGCTCCCCAAGAGACCCAGTACTTC	CSAPQETQYF
-	TRBV5-4	medium-sized	TRBJ1-1	TGTGCCAGCGTGGGGTCGATGGACACTGAAGCTTTCTTT	CASVGSMDTEAFF
-	TRBV5-4	-	TRBJ2-7	TGTGCCAGCAGCTTGTTTACATCCGAGCAGTACTTC	CASSLFTSEQYF
TRBD1	TRBV15	-	TRBJ1-5	TGTGCCACCAGCAGAGGACAGGGGATGTCCCAGCATTTT	CATSRGQGMSQHF
TRBD1	TRBV4-1	-	TRBJ1-1	TGCGCCAGCAGCCAAGCCGGGACAGCCTCTGAAGCTTTCTTT	CASSQAGTASEAFF
-	TRBV28	once	TRBJ1-5	TGTGCCAGCAAGGGTGTTAGCAATCAGCCCCAGCATTTT	CASKGVSNQPQHF
-	TRBV7-2	-	TRBJ2-3	TGTGCCAGCAGCTTACGGGGGCGGAATACGCAGTATTTT	CASSLRGRNTQYF
-	TRBV4-3	few	TRBJ2-2	TGCGCCAGCAGCCAAGAATGGCGGAACACCGGGGAGCTGTTTTTT	CASSQEWRNTGELFF